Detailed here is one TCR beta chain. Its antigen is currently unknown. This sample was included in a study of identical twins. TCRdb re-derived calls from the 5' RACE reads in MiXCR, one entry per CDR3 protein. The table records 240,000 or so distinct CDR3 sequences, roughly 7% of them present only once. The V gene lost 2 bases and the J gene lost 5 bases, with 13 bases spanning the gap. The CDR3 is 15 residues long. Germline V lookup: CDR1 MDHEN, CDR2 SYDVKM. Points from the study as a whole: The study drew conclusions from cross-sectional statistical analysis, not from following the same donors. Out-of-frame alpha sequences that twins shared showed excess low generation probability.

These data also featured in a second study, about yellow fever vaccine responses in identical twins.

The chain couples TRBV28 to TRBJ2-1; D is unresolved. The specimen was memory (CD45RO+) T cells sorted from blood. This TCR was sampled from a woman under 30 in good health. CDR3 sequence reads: CASSLGRVRNNEQFF. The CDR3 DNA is TGTGCCAGCAGTTTAGGTAGAGTTCGCAACAATGAGCAGTTCTTC.